These 15 T cell receptor beta chains share one sample of origin, sequenced in a study of T cells in localized non-small cell lung cancer. The data were produced by immunoSEQ multiplex PCR, yet TCRdb's version contains in-frame clones alone and is incomplete. There are tens of thousands of clones in the sample; over 80% occur only once, and about a sixth lies in the top ten. This specimen consisted of peripheral blood mononuclear cells, obtained before any cancer treatment. The receptors were gathered from a man aged 35 to 69 with stage III lung adenocarcinoma.

The chain uses TRBV7-9 and TRBJ2-3; perhaps TRBD1 as D (6 bases). Germline V gene lookup returns CDR1 SEHNR and CDR2 FQNEAQ (reference sequence). This CDR3 has 14 amino acids. Trimming removed 5 bases from V and 1 base from J, with 10 bases in between. CDR3 nucleotide sequence: TGTGCCAGCAGCCTCCGACAGGGCACAGATACGCAGTATTTT. As protein: CASSLRQGTDTQYF.

The CDR3 reads CASSLEPMNTGELFF. The DNA for the CDR3 is TGCGCCAGCAGCTTGGAACCGATGAACACCGGGGAGCTGTTTTTT. V is TRBV5-1 and J is TRBJ2-2; D remains ambiguous. V was shortened by 0 bases and J by 1 base, with 7 bases between the two germline ends. This CDR3 spans 15 amino acids. From germline, CDR1 is SGHRS and CDR2 YFSETQ.

This chain links TRBV27 with TRBJ1-5, with a weak D call TRBD1 (5 bases). The CDR3 runs 15 residues. Trimming removed 3 bases from V and 0 bases from J, with 9 bases in between. Germline V gene sequence: CDR1 MNHEY, CDR2 SMNVEV (reference sequence). The chain's CDR3 is CASSFGGDSNQPQHF. CDR3 sequence (DNA): TGTGCCAGCAGTTTCGGGGGAGATAGCAATCAGCCCCAGCATTTT.

This clone came up a few times. The gene calls are TRBV29-1 and TRBJ2-1, with D maybe TRBD1 (6 bases). V dropped 3 bases and J dropped 7 bases, with 22 bases sitting between them. Germline CDR1 SQVTM, CDR2 ANQGSEA. CDR3 length: 16 amino acids. This CDR3 is CSVDGHRAEVRNEQFF. DNA for the CDR3: TGCAGCGTTGATGGACACAGGGCGGAGGTTAGGAATGAGCAGTTCTTC.

This clone was counted between two and nine times. The CDR3 is CASSLSAPTDTQYF. CDR3 nucleotide sequence: TGTGCCAGCAGTTTATCAGCCCCCACAGATACGCAGTATTTT. The V and J genes are TRBV27 and TRBJ2-3; the D is unclear. Per germline, CDR1 MNHEY and CDR2 SMNVEV (reference sequence). The CDR3 extends over 14 amino acids. Trimming pared 0 bases from V and 2 bases from J, leaving 6 bases between.

V usage is TRBV29-1 and J usage is TRBJ2-2; tentative D call: TRBD2 (5 bases). The CDR3 has 13 amino acids. CDR1 and CDR2 (germline): SQVTM, ANQGSEA. V was trimmed by 6 bases and J by 5 bases, leaving 13 bases between them. CDR3 DNA: TGCAGCGTGACTTATTCGGGAACCGGGGAGCTGTTTTTT. As protein: CSVTYSGTGELFF.

V gene TRBV5-1 combines with J gene TRBJ2-2, with 7 bases identical to TRBD1. The junction had 11 bases not matched to a gene; V was cut back by 5 bases and J by 7 bases. In germline, CDR1 is SGHRS, CDR2 YFSETQ. This CDR3 spans 15 amino acids. CDR3 sequence: CASSPGTEGGGELFF. The DNA of the CDR3 is TGCGCCAGCAGTCCCGGGACAGAAGGGGGCGGGGAGCTGTTTTTT. Variable domain in full (rest from reference TRBV5-1 and TRBJ2-2): KAGVTQTPRYLIKTRGQQVTLSCSPISGHRSVSWYQQTPGQGLQFLFEYFSETQRNKGNFPGRFSGRQFSNSRSEMNVSTLELGDSALYLCASSPGTEGGGELFFGEGSRLTVL.

This clone was seen only a few times. This rearrangement joins TRBV7-9 to TRBJ1-5; D not certain. In germline, CDR1 is SEHNR, CDR2 FQNEAQ (reference sequence). This CDR3 comprises 15 residues. Deletions cut 1 base from V and 3 bases from J, with 10 bases between. CDR3 loop: CASSLGPGFNQPQHF. As DNA, the CDR3 is TGTGCCAGCAGCTTAGGGCCGGGGTTCAATCAGCCCCAGCATTTT.

This chain joins TRBV10-3 and TRBJ2-7, with a tentative D call TRBD1 (5 bases). The germline V and J ends were trimmed by 4 bases and 5 bases, with 12 bases remaining between them. Per germline, CDR1 ENHRY and CDR2 SYGVKD. The CDR3 has 13 residues. Here the CDR3 DNA reads TGTGCCATCAGTGCAGGGCAAGACAACGAGCAGTACTTC. Its translation: CAISAGQDNEQYF.

J is TRBJ2-2 and V is TRBV6-4, with D perhaps matching TRBD1 or TRBD2 (5 bases each). With 6 bases removed from V and 2 bases from J, the gap between germline ends came to 10 bases. The CDR3 is 14 residues long. From germline, CDR1 is MRHNA and CDR2 SNTAGT. The CDR3, as DNA: TGTGCCAGCAGCGGTGGGACCAACACCGGGGAGCTGTTTTTT. It translates to CASSGGTNTGELFF.

In this sample, this clone turned up many times. The chain is built from TRBV7-2 and TRBJ2-7; the match to TRBD1 covers 9 bases. Germline-derived CDR1 and CDR2 are SGHTA and FQGNSA. V trimming: 6 bases; J trimming: 6 bases; junction bases outside the gene matches: 12. The CDR3 contains 15 residues. CDR3 amino acids: CASRLTGTGNPEQYF. CDR3 nucleotides: TGTGCCAGCAGATTAACCGGGACAGGGAACCCCGAGCAGTACTTC.

The V call is TRBV6-1, the J call TRBJ1-5; unclear D gene. Germline CDR1 and CDR2: MNHNS and SASEGT. V was shortened by 6 bases and J by 0 bases, with 12 bases between the two germline ends. The CDR3 is 15 residues long. The CDR3 spells CASRSDSYSNQPQHF. Written as DNA, the CDR3 is TGTGCCAGCAGATCGGACTCTTATAGCAATCAGCCCCAGCATTTT.

The chain employs TRBV9 and TRBJ2-7; 8 bases line up with TRBD2. Germline values: CDR1 SGDLS, CDR2 YYNGEE. This CDR3 has 18 residues. V was pared by 0 bases and J by 2 bases, with 13 bases of the junction left unmatched. CDR3 loop: CASSVGTSGPGGAYEQYF. The CDR3 nucleotides read TGTGCCAGCAGCGTAGGAACTAGCGGACCCGGTGGGGCCTACGAGCAGTACTTC. Complete variable domain (other parts from reference TRBV9 and TRBJ2-7): DSGVTQTPKHLITATGQRVTLRCSPRSGDLSVYWYQQSLDQGLQFLIQYYNGEERAKGNILERFSAQQFPDLHSELNLSSLELGDSALYFCASSVGTSGPGGAYEQYFGPGTRLTVT.

This clone was observed a handful of times. This chain uses TRBV29-1 with TRBJ2-7, with 12 nucleotides matching TRBD2. The CDR3 extends over 15 amino acids. Germline CDR1 and CDR2: SQVTM and ANQGSEA. V dropped 7 bases and J dropped 4; count of bases not matched to a gene: 11. In DNA, the CDR3 is TGCAGCGCCGCCGAGGGACTAGCGGGTGGATACGAGCAGTACTTC. Translation gives CSAAEGLAGGYEQYF.

The chain is built from TRBV6-6 and TRBJ1-6; D call uncertain. Trimming stripped 0 bases from V and 6 bases from J, with 9 bases between. CDR3 length: 15 residues. The germline V gene encodes CDR1 MNHNY and CDR2 SVGAGI (reference sequence). CDR3 region: CASSYSARTNSPLHF. In DNA, the CDR3 is TGTGCCAGCAGTTACTCGGCGCGAACTAATTCACCCCTCCACTTT.